The clone carrying this T cell receptor (beta chain) has only a few counts. Recruited during active infection, patients (from Seattle) were subsequently followed longitudinally. Original handling: The assay estimated nucleated cells by amplifying reference gene primers. Generated by immunoSEQ multiplex PCR, the TCRdb table keeps only in-frame clones and is missing some. V, J and clone size derive from that table, while D and trimming were established from the DNA sequence. The sample records roughly 300,000 clones, over 85% being singletons. This entry comes from a study of blood T cell repertoires in COVID-19. As for the study in general: Both acute and convalescent COVID-19 samples were obtained from the United States, Italy and Spain. In each case, the material was cDNA or gDNA derived from T cells, B-cell-depleted T cells, or PBMCs.

The CDR3 is made up of 20 amino acids. With 3 bases clipped from V and 0 bases from J, the junction kept 14 bases outside the gene matches. CDR1 is SGHNT and CDR2 is YYREEE in the germline V gene (reference sequence). Sequencing input: peripheral blood. The clonotype was recovered from a woman aged 25 to 39 with COVID-19, enrolled during active disease. The chain is built from TRBV5-4 and TRBJ1-5, with TRBD1 matching 11 bases. The CDR3 protein is CASSWTGTGGWDYSNQPQHF. The CDR3 region has the DNA TGTGCCAGCAGCTGGACCGGGACAGGGGGTTGGGACTATAGCAATCAGCCCCAGCATTTT.